There are many counts of the clone carrying this T cell receptor (beta chain). These data originate in a study of T cell repertoires in cytomegalovirus infection. CDR3 length: 16 residues. In germline, CDR1 is SGHTA, CDR2 FQGNSA. V was pared by 6 bases and J by 2 bases, with 10 bases of the junction left unmatched. TCRdb passed the reads through MiXCR, listing each CDR3 protein once. This sample has about 360,000 distinct CDR3 sequences, with about a sixth found just once. The sample comprised PBMCs. The rearrangement joins TRBV7-2 to TRBJ2-7, with 10 bases that match TRBD2. The origin of this receptor is a human donor in good health (CMV status not recorded). Some clones in this sample may be carry-over from other donors' samples. The DNA for the CDR3 is TGTGCCAGCAGTCTAGCGGGAGCGGGGGCCACCTACGAGCAGTACTTC. Protein product: CASSLAGAGATYEQYF.